This record concerns one T cell receptor beta chain sequence. The data were obtained in a study of beta chain features in type 1 diabetes. The V gene lost 0 bases and the J gene lost 0 bases, with 11 bases spanning the gap. Germline CDR1 LGHNA, CDR2 YNFKEQ. The CDR3 covers 16 residues. Isolated RNA was reverse transcribed in full, so expressed TCRB transcripts were sequenced. Profiling relied on immunoSEQ multiplex PCR, and the TCRdb table lists in-frame clones only, not all of them. The sample gives 300,000 to 350,000 clones, less than 20% of which show up once; 0.044% is in the top ten. The chain combines TRBV4-2 with TRBJ1-2, with D hard to call. The origin of this receptor is a woman aged 18 to 35 in good health. Source material: naive CD4+ T cells from blood. The CDR3 spells CASSQDGQLANYGYTF. The CDR3 region has the DNA TGTGCCAGCAGCCAAGATGGGCAGTTAGCTAACTATGGCTACACCTTC.